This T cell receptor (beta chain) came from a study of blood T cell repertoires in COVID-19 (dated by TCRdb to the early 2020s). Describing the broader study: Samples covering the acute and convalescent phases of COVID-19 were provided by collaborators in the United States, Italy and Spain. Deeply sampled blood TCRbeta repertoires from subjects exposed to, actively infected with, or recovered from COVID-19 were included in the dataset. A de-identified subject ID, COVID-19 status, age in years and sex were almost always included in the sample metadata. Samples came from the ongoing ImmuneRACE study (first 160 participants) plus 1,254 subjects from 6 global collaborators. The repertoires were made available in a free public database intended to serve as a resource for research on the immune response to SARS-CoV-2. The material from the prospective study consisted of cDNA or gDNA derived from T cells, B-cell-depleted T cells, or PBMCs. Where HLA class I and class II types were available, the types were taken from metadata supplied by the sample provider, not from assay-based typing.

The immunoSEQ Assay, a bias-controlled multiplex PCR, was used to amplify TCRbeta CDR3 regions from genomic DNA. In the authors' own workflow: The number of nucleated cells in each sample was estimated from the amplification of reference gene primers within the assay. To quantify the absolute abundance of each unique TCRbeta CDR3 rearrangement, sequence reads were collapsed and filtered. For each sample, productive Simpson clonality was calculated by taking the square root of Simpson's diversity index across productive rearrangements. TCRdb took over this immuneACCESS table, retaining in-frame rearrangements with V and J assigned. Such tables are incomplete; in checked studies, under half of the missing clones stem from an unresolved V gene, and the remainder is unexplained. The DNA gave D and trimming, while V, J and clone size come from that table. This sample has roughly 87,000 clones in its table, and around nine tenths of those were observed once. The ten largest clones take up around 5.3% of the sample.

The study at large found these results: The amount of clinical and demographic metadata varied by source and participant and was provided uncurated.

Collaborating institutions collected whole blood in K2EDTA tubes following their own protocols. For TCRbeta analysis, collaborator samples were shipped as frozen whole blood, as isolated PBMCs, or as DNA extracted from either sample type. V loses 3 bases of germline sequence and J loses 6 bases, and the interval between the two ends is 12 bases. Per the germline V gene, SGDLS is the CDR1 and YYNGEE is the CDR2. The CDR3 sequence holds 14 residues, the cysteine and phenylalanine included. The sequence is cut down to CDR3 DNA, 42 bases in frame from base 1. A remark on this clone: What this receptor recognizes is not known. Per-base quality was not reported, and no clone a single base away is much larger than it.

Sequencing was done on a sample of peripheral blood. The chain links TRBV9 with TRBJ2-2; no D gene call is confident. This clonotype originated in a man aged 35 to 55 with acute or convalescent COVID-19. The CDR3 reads CASSELVTPGELFF. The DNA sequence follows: TGTGCCAGCAGCGAGTTAGTAACTCCCGGGGAGCTGTTTTTT.